This T cell receptor beta chain is drawn from a study of PD-1 blockade in classical Hodgkin lymphoma. As concerns this clone: Sequence at one end of the junction differs from germline and may be a read error.

Only in-frame clones appear in the TCRdb table, and some are missing; sequencing was by immunoSEQ multiplex PCR. The sample holds 15,000 to 20,000 clones, more than 70% seen once. Germline lookup yields CDR1 SNHLY and CDR2 FYNNEI. The CDR3 runs to 19 residues. The time point denotes: cycle 4 day 1 (C4D1), after 5 to 7 weeks of nivolumab. After autologous stem cell transplantation all patients relapsed, and prior brentuximab vedotin exposure differed between cohorts. This TCR came from a human donor with classical Hodgkin lymphoma. The material sequenced was peripheral blood mononuclear cells (PBMCs), taken before the fourth cycle of nivolumab. The rearrangement joins TRBV2 to TRBJ2-5; D gene uncertain. The CDR3 DNA is TGTGCCAGCAGCGAAGCTTCCCTACTCGACACACAGTACCAAGAGACCCAGTACTTC. This gives the protein CASSEASLLDTQYQETQYF.